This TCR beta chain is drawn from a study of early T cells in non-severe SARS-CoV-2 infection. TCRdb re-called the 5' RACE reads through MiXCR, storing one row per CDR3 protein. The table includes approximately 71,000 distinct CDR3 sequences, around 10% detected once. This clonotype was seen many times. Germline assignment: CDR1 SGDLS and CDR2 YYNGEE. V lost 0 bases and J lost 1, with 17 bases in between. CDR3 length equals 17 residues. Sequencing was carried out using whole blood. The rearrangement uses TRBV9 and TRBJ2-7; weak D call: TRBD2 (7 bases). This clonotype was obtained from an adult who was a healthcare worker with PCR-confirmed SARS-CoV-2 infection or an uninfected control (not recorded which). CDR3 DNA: TGTGCCAGCAGCGTAGCGGCTAGCGGAGGGGGTTCCTACGAGCAGTACTTC. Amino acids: CASSVAASGGGSYEQYF.